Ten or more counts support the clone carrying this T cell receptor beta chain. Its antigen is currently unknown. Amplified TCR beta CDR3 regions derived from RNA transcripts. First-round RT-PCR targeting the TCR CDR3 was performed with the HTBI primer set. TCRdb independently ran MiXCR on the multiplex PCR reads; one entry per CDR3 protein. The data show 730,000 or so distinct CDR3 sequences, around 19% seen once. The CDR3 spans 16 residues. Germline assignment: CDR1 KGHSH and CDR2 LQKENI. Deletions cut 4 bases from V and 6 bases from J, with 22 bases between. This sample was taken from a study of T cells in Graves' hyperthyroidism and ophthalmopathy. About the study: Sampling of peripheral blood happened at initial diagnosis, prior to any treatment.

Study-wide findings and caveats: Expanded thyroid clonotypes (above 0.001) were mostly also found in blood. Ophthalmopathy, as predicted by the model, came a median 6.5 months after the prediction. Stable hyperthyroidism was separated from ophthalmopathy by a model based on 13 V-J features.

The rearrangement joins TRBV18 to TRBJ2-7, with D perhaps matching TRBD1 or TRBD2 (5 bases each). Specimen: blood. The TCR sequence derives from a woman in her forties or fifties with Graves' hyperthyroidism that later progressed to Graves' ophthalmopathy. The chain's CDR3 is CASSLNSGRLGGEQYF. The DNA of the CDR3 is TGTGCCAGCTCACTAAATTCGGGACGGCTTGGGGGCGAGCAGTACTTC.